This paragraph covers one T cell receptor beta chain sequence. Its antigen is currently unknown. The data belong to a study of T cell therapy after organ transplantation. Background on the study: A median of 1.92 x 10^8 CMV-specific T cells was infused in 2 to 6 doses.

Germline V lookup: CDR1 SEHNR, CDR2 FQNEAQ (reference sequence). There are 17 residues in the CDR3. Deletions cut 5 bases from V and 0 bases from J, with 16 bases between. Using immunoSEQ multiplex PCR, the repertoire was profiled, and TCRdb retains in-frame clones only, with some absent. The sample yields about 50,000 clones, about 95% seen once. The specimen comprised CD8+ T cells from blood, sampled before autologous CMV-specific T cell therapy. The J gene is TRBJ2-2, the V gene TRBV7-9, with D tentatively TRBD1 (5 bases). This receptor was taken from a human patient who had received a solid organ transplant and had CMV disease. As DNA, the CDR3 is TGTGCCAGCAGCATGACTCCGGCAGGGCCGAACACCGGGGAGCTGTTTTTT. This translates into CASSMTPAGPNTGELFF. Using reference TRBV7-9 and TRBJ2-2 for the parts outside the CDR3, the full variable domain is DTGVSQNPRHKITKRGQNVTFRCDPISEHNRLYWYRQTLGQGPEFLTYFQNEAQLEKSRLLSDRFSAERPKGSFSTLEIQRTEQGDSAMYLCASSMTPAGPNTGELFFGEGSRLTVL.